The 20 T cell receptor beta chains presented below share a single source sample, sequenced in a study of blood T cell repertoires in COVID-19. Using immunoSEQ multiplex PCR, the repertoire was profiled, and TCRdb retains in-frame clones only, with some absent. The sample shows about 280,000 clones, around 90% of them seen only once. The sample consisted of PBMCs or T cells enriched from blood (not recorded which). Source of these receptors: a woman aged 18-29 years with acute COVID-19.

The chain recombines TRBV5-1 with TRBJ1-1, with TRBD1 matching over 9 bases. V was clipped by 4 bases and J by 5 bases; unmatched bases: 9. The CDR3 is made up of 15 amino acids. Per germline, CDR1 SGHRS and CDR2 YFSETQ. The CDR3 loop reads CASSQGTGKVTEAFF. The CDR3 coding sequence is TGCGCCAGCAGCCAGGGGACAGGGAAAGTGACTGAAGCTTTCTTT.

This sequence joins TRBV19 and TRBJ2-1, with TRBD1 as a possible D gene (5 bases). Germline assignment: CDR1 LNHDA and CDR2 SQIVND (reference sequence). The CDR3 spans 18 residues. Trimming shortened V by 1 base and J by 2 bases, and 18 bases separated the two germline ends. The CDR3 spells CASSIATLGARPYNEQFF. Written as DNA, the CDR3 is TGTGCCAGTAGTATAGCTACGCTAGGGGCGAGGCCCTACAATGAGCAGTTCTTC.

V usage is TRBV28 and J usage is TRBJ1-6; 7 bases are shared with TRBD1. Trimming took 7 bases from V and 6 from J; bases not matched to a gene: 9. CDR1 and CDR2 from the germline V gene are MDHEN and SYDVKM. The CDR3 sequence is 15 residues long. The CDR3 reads CASTTQTGFNSPLHF. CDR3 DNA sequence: TGTGCCAGCACCACTCAGACAGGGTTTAATTCACCCCTCCACTTT.

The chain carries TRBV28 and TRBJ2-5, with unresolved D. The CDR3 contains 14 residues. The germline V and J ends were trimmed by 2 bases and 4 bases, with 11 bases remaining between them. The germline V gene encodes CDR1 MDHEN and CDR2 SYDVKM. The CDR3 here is CASSLASLRETQYF. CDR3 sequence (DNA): TGTGCCAGCAGTTTAGCGAGCCTCCGAGAGACCCAGTACTTC.

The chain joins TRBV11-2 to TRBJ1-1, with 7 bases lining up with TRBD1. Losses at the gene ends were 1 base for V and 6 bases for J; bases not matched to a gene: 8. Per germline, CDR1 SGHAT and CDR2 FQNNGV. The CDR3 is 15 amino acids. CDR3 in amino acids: CASSLVRQGVAEAFF. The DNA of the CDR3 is TGTGCCAGCAGCTTAGTACGGCAGGGGGTAGCTGAAGCTTTCTTT.

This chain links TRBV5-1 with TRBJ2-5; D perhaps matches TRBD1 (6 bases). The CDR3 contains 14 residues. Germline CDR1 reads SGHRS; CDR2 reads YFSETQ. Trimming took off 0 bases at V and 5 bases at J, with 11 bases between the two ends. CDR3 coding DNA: TGCGCCAGCAGCTTGGGACAGGTGGGGGAGACCCAGTACTTC. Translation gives CASSLGQVGETQYF.

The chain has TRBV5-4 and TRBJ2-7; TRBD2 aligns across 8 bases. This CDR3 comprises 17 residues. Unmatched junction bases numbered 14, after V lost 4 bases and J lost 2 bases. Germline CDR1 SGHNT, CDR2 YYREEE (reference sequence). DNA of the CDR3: TGTGCCAGCAGCACCAGCCCAGGACTAGCCCTTGCCTACGAGCAGTACTTC. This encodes CASSTSPGLALAYEQYF.

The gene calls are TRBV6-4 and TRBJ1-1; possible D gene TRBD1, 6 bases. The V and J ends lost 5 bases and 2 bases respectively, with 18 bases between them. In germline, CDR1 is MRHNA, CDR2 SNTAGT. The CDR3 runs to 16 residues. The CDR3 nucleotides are TGTGCCAGCAGTAATGACCCAGGGGTCGTTAACACTGAAGCTTTCTTT. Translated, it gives CASSNDPGVVNTEAFF.

The CDR3 loop reads CASSVQRDTDTQYF. DNA for the CDR3: TGTGCCAGCAGTGTTCAGCGGGACACAGATACGCAGTATTTT. The V and J genes are TRBV6-4 and TRBJ2-3; 7 bases align to TRBD2. With V trimmed by 4 bases and J by 2 bases, 3 bases remained unmatched. CDR1 is MRHNA and CDR2 is SNTAGT in the germline V gene. The CDR3 is 14 amino acids.

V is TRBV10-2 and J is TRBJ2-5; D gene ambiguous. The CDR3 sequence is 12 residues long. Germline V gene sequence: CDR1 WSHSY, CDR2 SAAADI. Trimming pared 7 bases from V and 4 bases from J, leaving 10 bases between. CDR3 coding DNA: TGCGCCAGCAATCGGAGAGGAGAGACCCAGTACTTC. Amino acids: CASNRRGETQYF.

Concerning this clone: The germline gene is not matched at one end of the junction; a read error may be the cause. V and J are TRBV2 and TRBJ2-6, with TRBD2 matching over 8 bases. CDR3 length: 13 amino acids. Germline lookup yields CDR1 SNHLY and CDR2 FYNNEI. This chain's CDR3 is CASNSGRANVLTF. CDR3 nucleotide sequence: TGTGCCAGCAACTCCGGGAGGGCAAACGTCCTGACTTTC.

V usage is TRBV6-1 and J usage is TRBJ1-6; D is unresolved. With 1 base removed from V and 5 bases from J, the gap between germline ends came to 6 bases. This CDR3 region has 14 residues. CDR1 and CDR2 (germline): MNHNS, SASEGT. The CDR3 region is CASSEGVHNSPLHF. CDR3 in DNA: TGTGCCAGCAGTGAAGGAGTCCATAATTCACCCCTCCACTTT.

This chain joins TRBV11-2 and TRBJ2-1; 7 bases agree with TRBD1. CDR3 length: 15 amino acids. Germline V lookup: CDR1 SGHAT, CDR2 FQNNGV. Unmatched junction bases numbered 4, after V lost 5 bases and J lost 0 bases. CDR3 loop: CASSRRTGSYNEQFF. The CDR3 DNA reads TGTGCCAGCAGCCGAAGGACAGGCTCCTACAATGAGCAGTTCTTC.

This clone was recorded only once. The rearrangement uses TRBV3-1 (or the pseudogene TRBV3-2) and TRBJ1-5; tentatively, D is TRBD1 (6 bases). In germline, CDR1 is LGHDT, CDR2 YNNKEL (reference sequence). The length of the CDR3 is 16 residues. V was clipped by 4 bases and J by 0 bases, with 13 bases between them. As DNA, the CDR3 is TGTGCCAGCAGCCTGGGGACAACCTATAGCAATCAGCCCCAGCATTTT. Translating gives CASSLGTTYSNQPQHF.

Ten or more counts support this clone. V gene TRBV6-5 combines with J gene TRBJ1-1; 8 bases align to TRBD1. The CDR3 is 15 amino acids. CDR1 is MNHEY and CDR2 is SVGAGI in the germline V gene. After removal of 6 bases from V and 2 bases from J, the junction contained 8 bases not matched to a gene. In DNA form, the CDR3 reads TGTGCCAGCAGGCGACAGGGACAGGATAACACTGAAGCTTTCTTT. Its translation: CASRRQGQDNTEAFF.

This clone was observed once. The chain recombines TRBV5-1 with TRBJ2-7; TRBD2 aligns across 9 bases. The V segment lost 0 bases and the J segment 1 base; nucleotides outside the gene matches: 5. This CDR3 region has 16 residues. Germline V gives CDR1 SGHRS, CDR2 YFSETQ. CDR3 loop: CASSLAVTSGSYEQYF. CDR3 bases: TGCGCCAGCAGCTTGGCCGTGACTAGCGGTTCCTACGAGCAGTACTTC.

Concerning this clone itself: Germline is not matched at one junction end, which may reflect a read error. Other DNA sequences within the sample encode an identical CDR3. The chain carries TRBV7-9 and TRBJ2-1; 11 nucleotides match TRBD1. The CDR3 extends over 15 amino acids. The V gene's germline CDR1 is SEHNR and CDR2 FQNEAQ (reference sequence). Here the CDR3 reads CASSQTGTGGNEQFF. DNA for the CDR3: TGCGCCAGCAGCCAAACCGGGACAGGGGGAAATGAGCAGTTCTTC.

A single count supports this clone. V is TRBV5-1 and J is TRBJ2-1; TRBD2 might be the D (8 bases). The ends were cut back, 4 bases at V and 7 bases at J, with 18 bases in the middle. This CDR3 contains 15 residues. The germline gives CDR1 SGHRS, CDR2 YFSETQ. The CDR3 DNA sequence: TGCGCCAGCAGCCTACAACAGGGGACTAGGAATGAGCAGTTCTTC. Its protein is CASSLQQGTRNEQFF.

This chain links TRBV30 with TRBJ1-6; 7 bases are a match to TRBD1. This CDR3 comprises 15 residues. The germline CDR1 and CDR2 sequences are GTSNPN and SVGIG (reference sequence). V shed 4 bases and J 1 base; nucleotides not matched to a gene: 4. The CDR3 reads CAWKRGQSYNSPLHF. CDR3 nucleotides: TGTGCCTGGAAAAGGGGGCAGTCCTATAATTCACCCCTCCACTTT.

The CDR3 region has the DNA TGTGCCTCAAAGTGGGCGGGAGGGTCGTATGAGCAGTTCTTC. Its protein product is CASKWAGGSYEQFF. The V and J genes are TRBV30 and TRBJ2-1; TRBD2 agrees at 9 bases. The J segment lost 8 bases and the V segment lost 7 bases, leaving 12 bases of the junction unmatched. Per the germline V gene, CDR1 is GTSNPN and CDR2 is SVGIG (reference sequence). The CDR3 extends over 14 amino acids.